The 27 T cell receptor beta chains listed next were all sequenced from one sample in a study of blood T cell repertoires in COVID-19. The protocol was immunoSEQ multiplex PCR, while the TCRdb copy is restricted to in-frame clones and leaves out a portion. The profile covers about 130,000 clones, with more than 80% appearing a single time and 12% taken by the ten largest. The specimen sequenced was peripheral blood. All receptors derive from a woman aged 60 to 75 with acute or convalescent COVID-19.

This clone appeared many times. The CDR3 spells CASSEGSTNYGYTF. CDR3 in DNA: TGTGCCAGCAGTGAGGGCAGTACCAACTATGGCTACACCTTC. V and J are TRBV6-1 and TRBJ1-2, with D unclear. Germline assignment: CDR1 MNHNS and CDR2 SASEGT. V shed 3 bases and J shed 2 bases, with 10 bases lying between them. The CDR3 covers 14 residues.

The V gene is TRBV7-3, the J gene TRBJ2-5; 9 bases fit TRBD1. The CDR3 totals 16 residues. Germline CDR1 reads SGHTA; CDR2 reads FQGTGA. V trimming: 5 bases; J trimming: 4 bases; junction bases outside the gene matches: 11. This CDR3 is CASSPRGQGSGETQYF. For the CDR3, the DNA is TGTGCCAGCAGCCCCCGAGGACAGGGGAGTGGAGAGACCCAGTACTTC.

The chain carries TRBV6-5 and TRBJ2-7, with TRBD1 matching 9 bases. The germline V gene encodes CDR1 MNHEY and CDR2 SVGAGI. V was clipped by 6 bases and J by 10 bases; unmatched bases: 7. The CDR3 has 12 residues. The CDR3 sequence is CASRSTGGKQYV. CDR3 DNA: TGTGCCAGCAGGTCCACAGGGGGCAAACAGTACGTC.

The chain has TRBV3-1 (or the pseudogene TRBV3-2) and TRBJ1-3, with D uncertain. The V gene lost 1 base and the J gene lost 2 bases, with 12 bases spanning the gap. This CDR3 has 16 residues. Looked up from germline, CDR1 is LGHDT and CDR2 is YNNKEL (reference sequence). Written as DNA, the CDR3 is TGTGCCAGCAGCCAAGGCCGAGTGCCTCCTGGAAACACCATATATTTT. It is translated as CASSQGRVPPGNTIYF.

V is TRBV5-1 and J is TRBJ1-2; a weak D match, TRBD1 (6 bases). This CDR3 is 14 amino acids long. The V end was cut by 4 bases, the J end by 8 bases, with 18 bases between. Germline lookup yields CDR1 SGHRS and CDR2 YFSETQ. CDR3 protein: CASSQHGTLVGYTF. The CDR3 region has the DNA TGCGCCAGCAGCCAGCACGGGACACTCGTAGGCTACACCTTC.

This clone was picked up one time. V is TRBV7-9 and J is TRBJ1-2; D might be TRBD1 (6 bases). The ends were cut back, 5 bases at V and 2 bases at J, with 21 bases in the middle. The CDR3 spans 17 residues. CDR1 SEHNR and CDR2 FQNEAQ come from the germline V gene (reference sequence). The CDR3 spells CASSPYLPVGANYGYTF. The CDR3 region has the DNA TGTGCCAGCAGCCCTTATTTACCGGTGGGGGCCAACTATGGCTACACCTTC.

This chain connects TRBV5-7 to TRBJ1-4; D is unresolved. TRBV5-7 is marked as an open reading frame, function uncertain. The length of the CDR3 is 15 residues. Trimming removed 2 bases from V and 4 bases from J, with 12 bases in between. The CDR3 reads CASSLLGSFNEKLFF. CDR3 DNA sequence: TGTGCCAGCAGCTTATTGGGCAGCTTTAATGAAAAACTGTTTTTT.

The chain carries TRBV14 and TRBJ2-7; D gene unclear. The CDR3 contains 14 residues. The V gene lost 3 bases and the J gene lost 0 bases, with 9 bases spanning the gap. Per germline, CDR1 SGHDN and CDR2 FVKESK. CDR3 nucleotides: TGTGCCAGCAGCCAGTCTCTCAGCTCCTACGAGCAGTACGTC. The encoded protein is CASSQSLSSYEQYV.

This chain uses TRBV10-3 with TRBJ1-1, with unresolved D. The germline V gene has CDR1 ENHRY and CDR2 SYGVKD. The CDR3 contains 13 residues. Trimming removed 6 bases from V and 5 bases from J, with 13 bases in between. CDR3 nucleotide sequence: TGTGCCATCAGGGGAGGTGCTGGGACTGAAGCTTTCTTT. It codes for CAIRGGAGTEAFF.

This clone occurred once. V is TRBV3-1 (or the pseudogene TRBV3-2) and J is TRBJ1-5; no firm D call. Germline V gene sequence: CDR1 LGHDT, CDR2 YNNKEL (reference sequence). Between the trimmed V and J ends, which lost 0 bases and 7 bases, there was a span of 7 bases. The CDR3 covers 13 residues. The CDR3 loop reads CASSQELSQPQHF. As DNA, the CDR3 is TGTGCCAGCAGCCAAGAACTTTCGCAGCCCCAGCATTTT.

A few counts support this clone. The J gene is TRBJ2-2, the V gene TRBV30; 7 positions agree with TRBD1. V was pared by 3 bases and J by 3 bases, with 4 bases of the junction left unmatched. The CDR3 loop spans 14 amino acids. Germline lookup yields CDR1 GTSNPN and CDR2 SVGIG (reference sequence). The CDR3 DNA sequence: TGTGCCTGGAGCCGCGGACAGGACACCGGGGAGCTGTTTTTT. This codes for CAWSRGQDTGELFF.

This clone was seen a single time. The chain is built from TRBV9 and TRBJ1-1; 8 positions agree with TRBD1. The CDR3 length is 15 residues. Per germline, CDR1 SGDLS and CDR2 YYNGEE. The V gene end was trimmed by 0 bases and the J gene end by 0 bases; junction bases not matched to a gene: 1. For the CDR3, the DNA is TGTGCCAGCAGCGTAGGGGGACAGGTGAACACTGAAGCTTTCTTT. Translated: CASSVGGQVNTEAFF.

The rearrangement links TRBV27 to TRBJ1-4; perhaps TRBD1 as D (5 bases). Germline CDR1 MNHEY, CDR2 SMNVEV (reference sequence). This CDR3 is built from 15 residues. CDR3 protein: CPEKNFRVANEKLFF. CDR3 nucleotide sequence: TGTCCCGAGAAAAACTTCAGGGTGGCGAATGAAAAACTGTTTTTT.

This clone came up once. The DNA for the CDR3 is TGTGCCAGCAGCCCGGGACAGGGGGCCGCAGATACGCAGTATTTT. Its protein is CASSPGQGAADTQYF. The chain employs TRBV13 and TRBJ2-3; 12 bases match TRBD1. CDR3 size: 15 residues. CDR1 is PRHDT, CDR2 FYEKMQ, per germline (reference sequence). Losses at the gene ends were 5 bases for V and 4 bases for J; bases not matched to a gene: 4.

The chain combines TRBV21-1 with TRBJ2-1; the D segment call TRBD2 is taken from the table without a DNA check. TRBV21-1 is classified as a pseudogene. This CDR3 has 16 residues. CDR3 coding DNA: TGTGCCAGCAGCAAGGGGACTAGCGGAAATTACAATGAGCAGTTCTTC. Amino acids: CASSKGTSGNYNEQFF.

The V gene is TRBV19, the J gene TRBJ1-5; D is ambiguous. The germline gives CDR1 LNHDA, CDR2 SQIVND (reference sequence). CDR3 length equals 10 residues. V lost 8 bases and J 7 bases, leaving 6 bases between the germline ends. The CDR3 DNA reads as TGTGCCAGTGGAGAGCAGCCCCAGCATTTT. The encoded protein is CASGEQPQHF.

This clone was detected only once. The chain has TRBV10-3 and TRBJ1-2; a weak D match, TRBD1 (5 bases). CDR3 length: 13 residues. Germline lookup yields CDR1 ENHRY and CDR2 SYGVKD. With 6 bases removed from V and 3 bases from J, the gap between germline ends came to 11 bases. CDR3 protein: CAISRQSYYGYTF. In nucleotides, the CDR3 is TGTGCCATCAGCAGACAGAGCTACTATGGCTACACCTTC.

This chain uses TRBV30 with TRBJ1-3; 12 nucleotides match TRBD1. The CDR3 consists of 14 residues. With V trimmed by 6 bases and J by 4 bases, 4 bases remained unmatched. From germline, CDR1 is GTSNPN and CDR2 SVGIG (reference sequence). CDR3 amino acids: CACPGQGAGNTIYF. The CDR3 DNA follows: TGTGCCTGTCCGGGACAGGGGGCCGGAAACACCATATATTTT.

This clone was counted a single time. The rearrangement joins TRBV20-1 to TRBJ1-5, with a tentative D call TRBD1 (5 bases). Trimming cost V 3 bases and J 0 bases, with 9 bases left between them. Germline CDR1 and CDR2: DFQATT and SNEGSKA (reference sequence). This CDR3 region has 14 residues. CDR3 region: CSASRGDSNQPQHF. CDR3 in DNA: TGCAGTGCTAGTCGGGGGGATAGCAATCAGCCCCAGCATTTT.

V is TRBV6-1 and J is TRBJ1-1, with D unclear. This CDR3 contains 11 residues. Looked up from germline, CDR1 is MNHNS and CDR2 is SASEGT. The germline V and J ends were trimmed by 3 bases and 6 bases, with 5 bases remaining between them. The CDR3 coding sequence is TGTGCCAGCAGTGACCGGGCTGAAGCTTTCTTT. Translating gives CASSDRAEAFF.

The rearrangement uses TRBV2 and TRBJ1-5, with 9 bases identical to TRBD1. CDR3 length: 14 amino acids. The ends lost 4 bases at V and 6 bases at J; junction bases unmatched: 4. Germline-derived CDR1 and CDR2 are SNHLY and FYNNEI. CDR3 sequence: CASSGTGETQPQHF. CDR3 nucleotide sequence: TGTGCCAGCAGTGGGACAGGGGAAACTCAGCCCCAGCATTTT.

The chain joins TRBV27 to TRBJ1-2; TRBD1 agrees at 7 bases. The CDR3 totals 14 residues. V gave up 5 bases and J gave up 2 bases; unmatched junction bases: 5. The germline V gene encodes CDR1 MNHEY and CDR2 SMNVEV (reference sequence). The CDR3 sequence: CASSLRGENYGYTF. DNA for the CDR3: TGTGCCAGCAGTCTCAGGGGGGAAAACTATGGCTACACCTTC.

The rearrangement links TRBV11-2 to TRBJ2-7; 9 bases map to TRBD2. Germline V gene sequence: CDR1 SGHAT, CDR2 FQNNGV. V trimming: 6 bases; J trimming: 3 bases; junction bases outside the gene matches: 9. The CDR3 covers 15 residues. The CDR3 loop reads CASSSRGGGLYEQYV. The CDR3 coding sequence is TGTGCCAGCAGTTCGCGCGGGGGGGGCCTCTACGAGCAGTACGTC.

This clone appeared a single time. The V and J genes are TRBV7-9 and TRBJ1-2; D gene ambiguous. The CDR3 spans 14 residues. CDR1 is SEHNR and CDR2 is FQNEAQ in the germline V gene (reference sequence). The ends were cut back, 6 bases at V and 1 base at J, with 12 bases in the middle. CDR3 DNA sequence: TGTGCCAGCAGGTTACTGGAGCATAACTATGGCTACACCTTC. Its protein is CASRLLEHNYGYTF.

This clone appeared a few times. J is TRBJ1-5 and V is TRBV7-2; D is perhaps TRBD1 (6 bases). This CDR3 is 14 amino acids long. The germline gives CDR1 SGHTA, CDR2 FQGNSA. V was trimmed by 5 bases and J by 7 bases, leaving 15 bases between them. This CDR3 reads CASSLNRDGQPQHF. CDR3 DNA: TGTGCCAGCAGCCTAAACAGGGATGGGCAGCCCCAGCATTTT.

For the CDR3, the DNA is TGTGCCAGCAGCAAAACTAGCGGGAGCTCCTACGAGCAGTACTTC. It yields the protein CASSKTSGSSYEQYF. The chain carries TRBV5-4 and TRBJ2-7, with 11 bases lining up with TRBD2. After removal of 4 bases from V and 0 bases from J, the junction contained 3 bases not matched to a gene. Germline assignment: CDR1 SGHNT and CDR2 YYREEE (reference sequence). The CDR3 consists of 15 residues.

V usage is TRBV7-2 and J usage is TRBJ2-2, with 7 bases matching TRBD1. This CDR3 comprises 13 residues. V shed 6 bases, J shed 5 bases, and the junction held 3 bases outside the gene matches. In germline, CDR1 is SGHTA, CDR2 FQGNSA. The CDR3 region has the DNA TGTGCCAGCAGTTCAGGGGGAACCGGGGAGCTGTTTTTT. Protein product: CASSSGGTGELFF.